The entry that follows covers one T cell receptor (beta chain) sequence. Its antigen remains unidentified. Trimming pared 6 bases from V and 5 bases from J, leaving 15 bases between. This CDR3 has 14 residues. Looked up from germline, CDR1 is LNHNV and CDR2 is YYDKDF (reference sequence). This sample stems from a study of brain metastases from non-small cell lung cancer. General study points: Brain metastases had lower T-cell infiltration than primary tumors.

Assay used: immunoSEQ multiplex PCR; TCRdb lists only in-frame clones, some missing. The data show about 7,800 clones, approximately 80% seen once. Sample: primary lung tumor tissue. The rearrangement joins TRBV15 to TRBJ2-3; D remains unclear. This receptor was taken from a donor aged 40 or over with non-small cell lung cancer. Here the CDR3 reads CATRPLSTLDTQYF. CDR3 nucleotide sequence: TGTGCCACCAGACCCTTATCTACCCTAGATACGCAGTATTTT.